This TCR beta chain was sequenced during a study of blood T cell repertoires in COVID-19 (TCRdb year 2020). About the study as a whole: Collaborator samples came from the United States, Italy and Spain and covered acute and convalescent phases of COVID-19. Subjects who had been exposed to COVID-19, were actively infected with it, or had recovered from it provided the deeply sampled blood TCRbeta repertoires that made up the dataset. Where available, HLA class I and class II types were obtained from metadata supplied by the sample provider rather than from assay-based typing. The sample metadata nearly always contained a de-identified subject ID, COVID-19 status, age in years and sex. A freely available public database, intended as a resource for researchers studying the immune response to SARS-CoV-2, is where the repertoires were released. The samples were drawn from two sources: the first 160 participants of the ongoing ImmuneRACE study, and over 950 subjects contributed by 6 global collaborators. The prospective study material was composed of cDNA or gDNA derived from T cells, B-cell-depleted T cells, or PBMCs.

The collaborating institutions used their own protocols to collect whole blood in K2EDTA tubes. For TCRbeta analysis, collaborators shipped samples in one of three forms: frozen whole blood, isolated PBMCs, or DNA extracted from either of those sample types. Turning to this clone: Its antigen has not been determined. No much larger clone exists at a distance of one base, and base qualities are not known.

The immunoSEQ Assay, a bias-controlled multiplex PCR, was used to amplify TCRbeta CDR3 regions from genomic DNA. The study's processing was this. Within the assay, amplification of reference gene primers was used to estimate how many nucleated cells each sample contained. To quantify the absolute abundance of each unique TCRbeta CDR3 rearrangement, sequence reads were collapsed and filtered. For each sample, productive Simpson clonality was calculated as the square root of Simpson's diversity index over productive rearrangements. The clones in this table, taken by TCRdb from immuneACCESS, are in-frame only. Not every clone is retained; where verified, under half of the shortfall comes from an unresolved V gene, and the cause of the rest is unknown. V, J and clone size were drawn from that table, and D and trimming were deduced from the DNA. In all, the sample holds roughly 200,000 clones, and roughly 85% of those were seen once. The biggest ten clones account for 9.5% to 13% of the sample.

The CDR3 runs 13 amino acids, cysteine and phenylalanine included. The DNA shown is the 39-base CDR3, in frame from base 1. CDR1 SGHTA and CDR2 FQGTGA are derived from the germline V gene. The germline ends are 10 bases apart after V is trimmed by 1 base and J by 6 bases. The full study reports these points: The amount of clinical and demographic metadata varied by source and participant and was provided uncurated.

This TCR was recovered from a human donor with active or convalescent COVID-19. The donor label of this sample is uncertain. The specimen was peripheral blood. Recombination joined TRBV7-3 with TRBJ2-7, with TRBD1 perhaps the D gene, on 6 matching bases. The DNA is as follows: TGTGCCAGCAGCTTAAGTACAGGGAGCGAGCAGTACTTC. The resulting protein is CASSLSTGSEQYF.